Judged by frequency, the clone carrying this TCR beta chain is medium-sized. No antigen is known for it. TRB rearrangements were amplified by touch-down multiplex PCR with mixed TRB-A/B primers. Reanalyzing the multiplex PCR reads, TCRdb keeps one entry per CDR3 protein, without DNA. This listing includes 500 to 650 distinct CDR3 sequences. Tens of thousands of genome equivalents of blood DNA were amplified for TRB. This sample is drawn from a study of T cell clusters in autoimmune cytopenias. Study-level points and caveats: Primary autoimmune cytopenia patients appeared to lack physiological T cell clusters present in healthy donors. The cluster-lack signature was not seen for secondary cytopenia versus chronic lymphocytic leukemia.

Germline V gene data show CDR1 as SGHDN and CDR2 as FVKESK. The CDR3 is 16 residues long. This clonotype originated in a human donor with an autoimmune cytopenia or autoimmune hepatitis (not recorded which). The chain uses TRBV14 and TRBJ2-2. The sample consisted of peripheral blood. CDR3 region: CASSQEFGWATGELFF.